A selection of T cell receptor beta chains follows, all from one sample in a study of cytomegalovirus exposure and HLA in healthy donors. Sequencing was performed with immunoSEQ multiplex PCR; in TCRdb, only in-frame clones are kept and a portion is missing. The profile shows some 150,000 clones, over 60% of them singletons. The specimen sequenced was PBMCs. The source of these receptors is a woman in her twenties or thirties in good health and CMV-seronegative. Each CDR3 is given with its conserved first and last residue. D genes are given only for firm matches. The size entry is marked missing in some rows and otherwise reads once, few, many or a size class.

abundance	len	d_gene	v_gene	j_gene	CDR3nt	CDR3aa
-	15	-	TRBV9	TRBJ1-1	TGTGCCAGCAGCGTAGATCACGCAGGGAGGACTGAAGCTTTCTTT	CASSVDHAGRTEAFF
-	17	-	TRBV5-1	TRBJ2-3	TGCGCCAGCAGCCCCGGACGGGACACCTACAACACAGATACGCAGTATTTT	CASSPGRDTYNTDTQYF
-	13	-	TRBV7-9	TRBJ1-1	TGTGCCAGCAGCTTACTCCCACAGGGAGAAGCTTTCTTT	CASSLLPQGEAFF
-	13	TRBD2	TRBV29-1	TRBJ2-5	TGCAGCGCTAACAGAGCGGGACCCTCAACCCAGTACTTC	CSANRAGPSTQYF
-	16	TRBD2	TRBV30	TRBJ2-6	TGTGCCTGGAGTGGGTGGGGGGGTCCCGGGGCCAACGTCCTGACTTTC	CAWSGWGGPGANVLTF
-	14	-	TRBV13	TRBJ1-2	TGTGCCAGCAGCTTAGAGGAGGGTAACTATGGCTACACCTTC	CASSLEEGNYGYTF
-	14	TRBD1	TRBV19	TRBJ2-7	TGTGCCAGTAGTATAGTTACAGGGGGCTACGAGCAGTACTTC	CASSIVTGGYEQYF
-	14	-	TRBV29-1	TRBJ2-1	TGCAGCGTTGATCGGTACCCAGGGTACAATGAGCAGTTCTTC	CSVDRYPGYNEQFF
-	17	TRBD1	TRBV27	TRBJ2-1	TGTGCCAGCAGTTTCTCTCACAGGGGCGGCTCCTACAATGAGCAGTTCTTC	CASSFSHRGGSYNEQFF
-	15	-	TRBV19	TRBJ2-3	TGTGCCAGTAGTATCTATTCGGGGGTCGCAAATACGCAGTATTTT	CASSIYSGVANTQYF
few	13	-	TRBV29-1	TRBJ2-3	TGCAGCGTTGACTGGCAGAGCACAGATACGCAGTATTTT	CSVDWQSTDTQYF
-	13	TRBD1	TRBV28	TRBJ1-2	TGTGCCAGCAGGACAGGGGGCGTCTATGGCTACACCTTC	CASRTGGVYGYTF
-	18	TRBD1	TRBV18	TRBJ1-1	TGTGCCAGCTCACCGACGGGACAGCCGACCGAGAAGGCAGGTGAAGCTTTCTTT	CASSPTGQPTEKAGEAFF
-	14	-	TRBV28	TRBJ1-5	TGTGCCAGCAGTAAGTTCGGGGTTGATCAGCCCCAGCATTTT	CASSKFGVDQPQHF
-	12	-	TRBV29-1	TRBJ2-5	TGCAGCGTTGGCGGTCAGAAAGAGACCCAGTACTTC	CSVGGQKETQYF
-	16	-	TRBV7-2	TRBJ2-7	TGTGCCAGCAGCTTAGGTACAGGGCTACCTTCCTACGAGCAGTACTTC	CASSLGTGLPSYEQYF
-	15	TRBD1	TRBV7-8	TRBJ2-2	TGTGCCAGCAGCTACAGGGACAGGCTTAGCGGGGAGCTGTTTTTT	CASSYRDRLSGELFF
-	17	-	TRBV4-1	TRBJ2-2	TGCGCCAGCAGCCCTCGGAGGGGGCGGAGAGACACCGGGGAGCTGTTTTTT	CASSPRRGRRDTGELFF
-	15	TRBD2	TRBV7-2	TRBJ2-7	TGTGCCAGCAGCTTCCTAGCGGGAGGGGATTACGAGCAGTACTTC	CASSFLAGGDYEQYF
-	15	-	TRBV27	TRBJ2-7	TGTGCCAGCAGTCTCAGGGGCTACTACCCCTACGAGCAGTACTTC	CASSLRGYYPYEQYF
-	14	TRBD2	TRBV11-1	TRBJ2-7	TGTGCCAGCAGCTCGCGGGGGGGCATCTACGAGCAGTACTTC	CASSSRGGIYEQYF
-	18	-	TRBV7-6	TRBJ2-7	TGTGCCAGCAGCTTAGTACGTATAACGGGAGAGGGGTTTTACGAGCAGTACTTC	CASSLVRITGEGFYEQYF
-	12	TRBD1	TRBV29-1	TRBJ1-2	TGCAGCGTGGACAGGGGAACGGGTGGCTACACCTTC	CSVDRGTGGYTF
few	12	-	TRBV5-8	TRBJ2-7	TGTGCCAGCATAGGACAGAAACCCTGGCAGTACTTC	CASIGQKPWQYF
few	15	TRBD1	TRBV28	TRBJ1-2	TGTGCCAGCAGGGGGGGGACAGGGGCGTGGTATGGCTACACCTTC	CASRGGTGAWYGYTF
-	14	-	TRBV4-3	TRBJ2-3	TGCGCCAGCAGCGCAGCGGGTTTCACAGATACGCAGTATTTT	CASSAAGFTDTQYF
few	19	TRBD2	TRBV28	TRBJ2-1	TGTGCCAGCAGTTTAGTGGGGGAGGTAGCCAGTGCGGGAGGGCATGAGCAGTTCTTC	CASSLVGEVASAGGHEQFF
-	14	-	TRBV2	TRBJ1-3	TGTGCCAGCAGTGCGGACACTGTCGGAAACACCATATATTTT	CASSADTVGNTIYF
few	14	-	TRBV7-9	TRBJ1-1	TGTGCCAGCAGCTTTCCGACGGGGAACACTGAAGCTTTCTTT	CASSFPTGNTEAFF
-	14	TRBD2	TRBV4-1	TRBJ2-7	TGCGCCAGCAGGGTGCTAGCGGGGGAGTACGAGCAGTACTTC	CASRVLAGEYEQYF
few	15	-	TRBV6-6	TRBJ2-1	TGTGCCAGCAGTAAGGGACTGTACTCCTACAATGAGCAGTTCTTC	CASSKGLYSYNEQFF
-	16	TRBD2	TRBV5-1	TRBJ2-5	TGCGCCAGCAGCTTGGAGTTGGCGGGAGGGGGAGAGACCCAGTACTTC	CASSLELAGGGETQYF
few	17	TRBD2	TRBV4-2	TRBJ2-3	TGTGCCAGCAGCCTTCTTGGGACTAGCGGGGGGATAGATACGCAGTATTTT	CASSLLGTSGGIDTQYF
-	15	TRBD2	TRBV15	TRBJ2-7	TGTGCCACCAGCAGAGGGTGGGGGACTAGCGTCGAGCAGTACTTC	CATSRGWGTSVEQYF
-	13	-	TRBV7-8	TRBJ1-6	TGTGCCAGGACGGGTTCCTATAATTCACCCCTCCACTTT	CARTGSYNSPLHF
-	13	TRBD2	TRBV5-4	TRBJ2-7	TGTGCCAGCTCTAGCGGAAGTACCTACGAGCAGTACTTC	CASSSGSTYEQYF
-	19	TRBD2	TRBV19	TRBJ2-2	TGTGCCAGTAGTACGGGGGGGTCAGGCGGGGATTGGCGGACCGGGGAGCTGTTTTTT	CASSTGGSGGDWRTGELFF
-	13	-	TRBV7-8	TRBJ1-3	TGTGCCAGCAGCTTAGATCCCCTGAACACCATATATTTT	CASSLDPLNTIYF
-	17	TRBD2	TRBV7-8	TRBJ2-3	TGTGCCAGCACTGACCGGGGGGGGATCTCTAGCACAGATACGCAGTATTTT	CASTDRGGISSTDTQYF
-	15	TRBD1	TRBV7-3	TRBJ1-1	TGTGCCAGCAGCCCCGGACAGGGATTGAACACTGAAGCTTTCTTT	CASSPGQGLNTEAFF
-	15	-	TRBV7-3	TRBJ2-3	TGTGCCAGCAGCTCACAGGCCTCTAGCACAGATACGCAGTATTTT	CASSSQASSTDTQYF
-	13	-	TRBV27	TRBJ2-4	TGTGCCAGCAGTTGGAGAGGTAAAAACATTCAGTACTTC	CASSWRGKNIQYF
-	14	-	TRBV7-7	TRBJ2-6	TGTGCCAGCAGCCCAGGGTTCGGGGCCAACGTCCTGACTTTC	CASSPGFGANVLTF
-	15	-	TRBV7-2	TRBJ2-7	TGTGCCAGCAGCCCCGCGAGCCAGGGGCGCTACGAGCAGTACTTC	CASSPASQGRYEQYF
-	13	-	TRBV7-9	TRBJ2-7	TGTGCCAGCAGCGGACCTCAGGGCTACGAGCAGTACTTC	CASSGPQGYEQYF
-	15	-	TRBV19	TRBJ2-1	TGTGCCAGTAGTCTCAGACAGATAGTAAACAATGAGCAGTTCTTC	CASSLRQIVNNEQFF
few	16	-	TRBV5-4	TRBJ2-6	TGTGCCAGCAGCTTTACACAGGGTGCCTGGGCCAACGTCCTGACTTTC	CASSFTQGAWANVLTF
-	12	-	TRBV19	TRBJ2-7	TGTGCCAGTAGTATTTCGGCAGGCGAGCAGTACTTC	CASSISAGEQYF
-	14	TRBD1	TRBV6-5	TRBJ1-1	TGTGCCAGCAATAACAGGGGGCTTGGCACTGAAGCTTTCTTT	CASNNRGLGTEAFF
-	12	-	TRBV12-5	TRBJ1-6	TGTGCTAGTGGTTCAAATAATTCACCCCTCCACTTT	CASGSNNSPLHF
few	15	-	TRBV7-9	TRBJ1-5	TGTGCCAGCAGCTTAGGTTATGCAGGAGGTCAGCCCCAGCATTTT	CASSLGYAGGQPQHF
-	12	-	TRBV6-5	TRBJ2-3	TGTGCCAGCAGCCGTGGCACAGATACGCAGTATTTT	CASSRGTDTQYF
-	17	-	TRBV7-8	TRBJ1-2	TGTGCCAGCAGCTCCAGACAAGTTCTGTACAGTAACTATGGCTACACCTTC	CASSSRQVLYSNYGYTF
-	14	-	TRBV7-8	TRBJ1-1	TGTGCCAGCAGCTATGGACTTCTGACCACTGAAGCTTTCTTT	CASSYGLLTTEAFF
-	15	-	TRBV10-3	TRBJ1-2	TGTGCCATCAGTGCCCCACCGGACAGACGCTATGGCTACACCTTC	CAISAPPDRRYGYTF
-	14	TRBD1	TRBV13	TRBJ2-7	TGTGCCAGCAGCACTGGACAGGGGGGCTACGAGCAGTACTTC	CASSTGQGGYEQYF
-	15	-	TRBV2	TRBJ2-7	TGTGCCAGCAGCCCCGGCGAGGACAGAGCCTACGAGCAGTACTTC	CASSPGEDRAYEQYF
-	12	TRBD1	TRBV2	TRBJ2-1	TGTGCCAGCAGGGAACGACAGGGAGAGCAGTTCTTC	CASRERQGEQFF
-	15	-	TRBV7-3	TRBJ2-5	TGTGCCAGCAGCTTAACAGTGGCAAGCCAAGAGACCCAGTACTTC	CASSLTVASQETQYF